Listed here are 22 T cell receptor beta chains from one sample, sequenced in a study of cytomegalovirus exposure and HLA in healthy donors. PCR employed 60 Vbeta and 13 Jbeta primers. Measured with immunoSEQ multiplex PCR; TCRdb has only the in-frame clones, and not every one. The sample shows over 95,000 clones, around three quarters of them seen only once. The sequenced sample consisted of PBMCs. These receptors came from a female donor in good health and CMV-seronegative.

J is TRBJ2-5 and V is TRBV2; a weak D match, TRBD2 (6 bases). V lost 9 bases to trimming and J lost 2 bases, with 16 bases between them. The CDR3 consists of 14 residues. Germline V gene sequence: CDR1 SNHLY, CDR2 FYNNEI. CDR3 sequence reads: CARQSGLYQETQYF. CDR3 in DNA: TGTGCCAGACAAAGCGGGTTGTATCAAGAGACCCAGTACTTC.

The V call is TRBV30, the J call TRBJ2-1, with a possible D match to TRBD2 (6 bases). The germline gives CDR1 GTSNPN, CDR2 SVGIG (reference sequence). The CDR3 runs 14 residues. The CDR3, as DNA: TGTGCTACAAATGGGGGGTACTCCTACAATGAGCAGTTCTTC. This codes for CATNGGYSYNEQFF. The whole variable domain, remainder taken from reference TRBV30 and TRBJ2-1, is SQTIHQWPATLVQPVGSPLSLECTVEGTSNPNLYWYRQAAGRGLQLLFYSVGIGQISSEVPQNLSASRPQDRQFILSSKKLLLSDSGFYLCATNGGYSYNEQFFGPGTRLTVL.

The V call is TRBV19, the J call TRBJ1-1; no clear D gene. The V and J ends lost 7 bases and 1 base respectively, with 13 bases between them. Germline CDR1 reads LNHDA; CDR2 reads SQIVND (reference sequence). CDR3 length: 14 residues. CDR3 nucleotides: TGTGCCAGTATTAAAAGCGGCGGGAACACTGAAGCTTTCTTT. As protein: CASIKSGGNTEAFF.

In the case of this clone: This CDR3 is also generated by other DNA sequences in the sample. The genes are TRBV10-3 and TRBJ1-2; the match to TRBD1 covers 11 bases. Germline trimming cut 2 bases from V and 3 bases from J; bases unmatched to any gene: 5. The CDR3 spans 16 residues. Looked up from germline, CDR1 is ENHRY and CDR2 is SYGVKD. The CDR3 DNA reads TGTGCCATCAGTGAGGAGGCGGGACAGGGGGACTATGGCTACACCTTC. It translates to CAISEEAGQGDYGYTF.

This chain uses TRBV9 with TRBJ2-2; 8 bases map to TRBD1. The CDR3 has 18 amino acids. Germline V lookup: CDR1 SGDLS, CDR2 YYNGEE. V lost 5 bases to trimming and J lost 0 bases; unmatched junction nucleotides: 12. The CDR3 is CASSGGTGSFANTGELFF. The CDR3 coding sequence is TGTGCCAGCAGTGGTGGGACAGGTTCGTTCGCGAACACCGGGGAGCTGTTTTTT. Together with reference TRBV9 and TRBJ2-2, the CDR3 gives the full variable domain: DSGVTQTPKHLITATGQRVTLRCSPRSGDLSVYWYQQSLDQGLQFLIQYYNGEERAKGNILERFSAQQFPDLHSELNLSSLELGDSALYFCASSGGTGSFANTGELFFGEGSRLTVL.

The chain links TRBV27 to TRBJ1-6; perhaps TRBD1 as D (5 bases). The CDR3 length is 15 residues. Germline V gene sequence: CDR1 MNHEY, CDR2 SMNVEV (reference sequence). Trimming cost V 5 bases and J 14 bases, with 22 bases left between them. The CDR3 nucleotides are TGTGCCAGCAGTACCAACGATAGACCAGGAGGGGCCCTCCACTTT. Encoded protein: CASSTNDRPGGALHF.

V usage is TRBV7-9 and J usage is TRBJ1-6; a weak D match, TRBD1 (5 bases). Germline V gene sequence: CDR1 SEHNR, CDR2 FQNEAQ (reference sequence). V lost 5 bases and J 10 bases, leaving 9 bases between the germline ends. The CDR3 extends over 12 amino acids. The CDR3 coding sequence is TGTGCCAGCAGCCTACAGGAATCACCCCTCCACTTT. Its protein product is CASSLQESPLHF.

The chain combines TRBV5-6 with TRBJ2-1, with TRBD2 matching over 8 bases. The length of the CDR3 is 16 residues. V dropped 6 bases and J dropped 6; count of bases not matched to a gene: 14. Germline CDR1 reads SGHDT; CDR2 reads YYEEEE. The CDR3 nucleotides are TGTGCCAGCACCCCGGGGGGGACAACAACATCCAATGAGCAGTTCTTC. Translated: CASTPGGTTTSNEQFF.

This chain connects TRBV7-2 to TRBJ1-2; D call uncertain. The germline V gene has CDR1 SGHTA and CDR2 FQGNSA. The CDR3 is 14 amino acids. Trimming removed 1 base from V and 4 bases from J, with 10 bases in between. This CDR3 is CASSLDKRAYGYTF. CDR3 DNA: TGTGCCAGCAGCTTAGACAAGCGGGCCTATGGCTACACCTTC. The whole variable domain, filled in from reference TRBV7-2 and TRBJ1-2, reads GAGVSQSPSNKVTEKGKDVELRCDPISGHTALYWYRQSLGQGLEFLIYFQGNSAPDKSGLPSDRFSAERTGGSVSTLTIQRTQQEDSAVYLCASSLDKRAYGYTFGSGTRLTVV.

This sequence joins TRBV19 and TRBJ1-2, with D hard to call. Germline CDR1 LNHDA, CDR2 SQIVND (reference sequence). V lost 11 bases and J 8 bases, leaving 15 bases between the germline ends. The CDR3 length is 11 residues. CDR3 in amino acids: CAATDGKGYTF. The DNA for the CDR3 is TGTGCCGCAACCGACGGGAAGGGCTACACCTTC.

This chain's CDR3 is CATGPSGGSYNEQFF. CDR3 sequence (DNA): TGTGCCACCGGGCCTAGCGGGGGGTCTTACAATGAGCAGTTCTTC. The chain is built from TRBV15 and TRBJ2-1, with 11 bases identical to TRBD2. The junction had 7 bases not matched to a gene; V was cut back by 8 bases and J by 4 bases. Germline-derived CDR1 and CDR2 are LNHNV and YYDKDF (reference sequence). This CDR3 spans 15 amino acids.

The CDR3 nucleotides are TGTGCCAGCAGCCTTCGGTACGAGCAGTACTTC. Protein sequence: CASSLRYEQYF. The chain carries TRBV7-8 and TRBJ2-7; D ambiguous. Trimming pared 5 bases from V and 4 bases from J, leaving 6 bases between. Germline V gene lookup returns CDR1 SGHVS and CDR2 FQNEAQ. The CDR3 totals 11 residues.

This rearrangement joins TRBV5-1 to TRBJ2-1, with TRBD2 identical over 11 bases. Germline CDR1 SGHRS, CDR2 YFSETQ. V was pared by 2 bases and J by 4 bases, with 2 bases of the junction left unmatched. The CDR3 consists of 15 residues. Here the CDR3 DNA reads TGCGCCAGCAGCTTTAGCGGGGGGGATTACAATGAGCAGTTCTTC. Translation gives CASSFSGGDYNEQFF.

This clone showed up just once. The chain employs TRBV6-5 and TRBJ2-5, with a weak D call TRBD1 (6 bases). Trimming cost V 5 bases and J 1 base, with 14 bases left between them. The CDR3 covers 15 residues. The germline V gene encodes CDR1 MNHEY and CDR2 SVGAGI. The CDR3 sequence is CASSKDSLSQETQYF. The CDR3 nucleotides are TGTGCCAGCAGTAAGGACAGCCTCTCCCAAGAGACCCAGTACTTC.

The gene calls are TRBV27 and TRBJ1-1, with 10 bases fitting TRBD1. The CDR3 sequence is 16 residues long. V was pared by 2 bases and J by 3 bases, with 6 bases of the junction left unmatched. CDR1 is MNHEY and CDR2 is SMNVEV in the germline V gene (reference sequence). CDR3 in amino acids: CASSLETGGPDTEAFF. In DNA, the CDR3 is TGTGCCAGCAGTTTAGAGACAGGGGGCCCCGACACTGAAGCTTTCTTT.

The V gene is TRBV19, the J gene TRBJ1-2, with D possibly being TRBD1 (6 bases). In germline, CDR1 is LNHDA, CDR2 SQIVND (reference sequence). V lost 3 bases to trimming and J lost 8 bases, with 13 bases between them. The CDR3 is 13 residues long. As DNA, the CDR3 is TGTGCCAGTAGTATCCCACAGGGATGGGGCTACACCTTC. Protein product: CASSIPQGWGYTF.

V gene TRBV27 combines with J gene TRBJ2-4; 10 bases align to TRBD1. This CDR3 is 17 amino acids long. CDR1 MNHEY and CDR2 SMNVEV come from the germline V gene (reference sequence). V gave up 5 bases and J gave up 4 bases; unmatched junction bases: 11. The CDR3 DNA reads as TGTGCCAGCAGTATAAGGAAGACAGGGGGCATGAAAAACATTCAGTACTTC. Amino acids: CASSIRKTGGMKNIQYF.

This clone has only a few counts. V is TRBV7-2 and J is TRBJ2-1; 7 positions match TRBD2. The CDR3 spans 13 residues. V lost 5 bases and J lost 4; bases outside the gene matches: 2. Looked up from germline, CDR1 is SGHTA and CDR2 is FQGNSA. The CDR3 loop is CASSQAGYNEQFF. CDR3 DNA: TGTGCCAGCAGCCAAGCGGGGTACAATGAGCAGTTCTTC.

This clone was detected only a few times. The chain combines TRBV4-2 with TRBJ1-6; 9 positions agree with TRBD1. The CDR3 covers 15 residues. The J segment lost 6 bases and the V segment lost 0 bases, leaving 0 bases of the junction unmatched. CDR1 is LGHNA, CDR2 YNFKEQ, per germline. The CDR3 DNA sequence: TGTGCCAGCAGCCAAGAGGACAGGGGTAATTCACCCCTCCACTTT. It is translated as CASSQEDRGNSPLHF.

The chain joins TRBV19 to TRBJ1-6, with D unclear. This CDR3 spans 15 amino acids. The V end lost 2 bases, the J end lost 5 bases, and 10 bases lay between the germline ends. Germline CDR1 and CDR2: LNHDA and SQIVND (reference sequence). The CDR3 region is CASSISGGNNSPLHF. CDR3 in DNA: TGTGCCAGTAGTATATCCGGCGGAAATAATTCACCCCTCCACTTT. Together with reference TRBV19 and TRBJ1-6, the CDR3 gives the full variable domain: DGGITQSPKYLFRKEGQNVTLSCEQNLNHDAMYWYRQDPGQGLRLIYYSQIVNDFQKGDIAEGYSVSREKKESFPLTVTSAQKNPTAFYLCASSISGGNNSPLHFGNGTRLTVT.

This sequence joins TRBV25-1 and TRBJ1-6; 9 nucleotides line up with TRBD1. V lost 3 bases and J lost 7; bases outside the gene matches: 4. The germline V gene encodes CDR1 MGHDK and CDR2 SYGVNS. This CDR3 spans 15 amino acids. The CDR3 is CASSEGQGRNSPLHF. CDR3 DNA sequence: TGTGCCAGCAGTGAGGGACAGGGACGAAATTCACCCCTCCACTTT.

V is TRBV30 and J is TRBJ2-7; 7 bases line up with TRBD1. This CDR3 is 13 amino acids long. Germline loops: CDR1 GTSNPN, CDR2 SVGIG (reference sequence). J was trimmed by 3 bases and V by 2 bases; bases with no gene match: 4. The CDR3 region has the DNA TGTGCCTGGAGTCGGGACAGTAACTACGAGCAGTACTTC. This translates into CAWSRDSNYEQYF.